The 10 T cell receptor beta chains below come from one sample, sequenced in a study of blood T cell repertoires in COVID-19. Generated by immunoSEQ multiplex PCR, the TCRdb table keeps only in-frame clones and is missing some. Of some 180,000 clones listed, about 83% are singletons. Input material: peripheral blood. These receptors were taken from an elderly woman with COVID-19, enrolled during active disease.

This sequence joins TRBV12-3 or TRBV12-4 and TRBJ2-7; TRBD1 aligns across 7 bases. The CDR3 sequence is 13 residues long. V shed 6 bases and J 7 bases; nucleotides not matched to a gene: 9. CDR3 bases: TGTGCCAGCAGGGAACAGGGGTTTGGGGAGCAGTACTTC. Translation gives CASREQGFGEQYF.

V gene TRBV10-1 combines with J gene TRBJ1-1; D is unclear. Germline-derived CDR1 and CDR2 are WNHNN and SYGVQD (reference sequence). The V end was cut by 6 bases, the J end by 6 bases, with 14 bases between. The CDR3 consists of 13 residues. CDR3 amino acids: CASSRGHIAEAFF. The CDR3 DNA reads TGCGCCAGCAGCAGAGGGCATATCGCTGAAGCTTTCTTT.

This chain joins TRBV3-1 (or the pseudogene TRBV3-2) and TRBJ2-4, with TRBD2 as a possible D gene (5 bases). The V end lost 1 base, the J end lost 6 bases, and 10 bases lay between the germline ends. The CDR3 is made up of 14 amino acids. Germline loops: CDR1 LGHDT, CDR2 YNNKEL (reference sequence). In DNA, the CDR3 is TGTGCCAGCAGCCAAGCTCTAGCTGCAAACATTCAGTACTTC. It translates to CASSQALAANIQYF.

This chain uses TRBV5-1 with TRBJ2-7; 7 nucleotides agree with TRBD1. This CDR3 is built from 14 residues. Trimming removed 5 bases from V and 7 bases from J; junction bases left unmatched: 12. Germline lookup yields CDR1 SGHRS and CDR2 YFSETQ. The CDR3 nucleotides read TGCGCCAGCAGTCCCGGGACAGCCGATACAGAGCAGTACTTC. This codes for CASSPGTADTEQYF.

The V call is TRBV5-1, the J call TRBJ2-3; D gene unclear. The germline V gene has CDR1 SGHRS and CDR2 YFSETQ. The CDR3 contains 16 residues. Trimming left V 0 bases short and J 5 bases short, with 16 bases between. The CDR3: CASSLGLSPLLDTQYF. CDR3 DNA sequence: TGCGCCAGCAGCTTGGGGCTGTCACCCCTCCTAGATACGCAGTATTTT.

The chain has TRBV11-2 and TRBJ2-7; 11 bases map to TRBD2. CDR1 is SGHAT and CDR2 is FQNNGV in the germline V gene. V was clipped by 5 bases and J by 5 bases; unmatched bases: 8. The CDR3 loop spans 15 amino acids. The CDR3 here is CASSKTSGSLHEQYF. The CDR3 DNA follows: TGTGCCAGCAGCAAAACTAGCGGGAGTTTGCACGAGCAGTACTTC.

This chain links TRBV5-1 with TRBJ2-1; D gene ambiguous. Germline CDR1 SGHRS, CDR2 YFSETQ. The CDR3 has 13 residues. Trimming pared 2 bases from V and 3 bases from J, leaving 6 bases between. The DNA of the CDR3 is TGCGCCAGCAGCTTCAACAGCTACAATGAGCAGTTCTTC. As protein: CASSFNSYNEQFF.

The V gene is TRBV9, the J gene TRBJ2-7, with 7 positions matching TRBD2. CDR3 size: 12 residues. Germline loops: CDR1 SGDLS, CDR2 YYNGEE. V lost 4 bases to trimming and J lost 9 bases; unmatched junction nucleotides: 7. CDR3 sequence: CASSPRGGGQYF. In DNA, the CDR3 is TGTGCCAGCAGCCCCCGTGGGGGGGGGCAGTACTTC. Together with reference TRBV9 and TRBJ2-7, the CDR3 gives the full variable domain: DSGVTQTPKHLITATGQRVTLRCSPRSGDLSVYWYQQSLDQGLQFLIQYYNGEERAKGNILERFSAQQFPDLHSELNLSSLELGDSALYFCASSPRGGGQYFGPGTRLTVT.

The chain joins TRBV18 to TRBJ1-3; the D is unclear. V lost 2 bases and J lost 0, with 14 bases in between. The germline CDR1 and CDR2 sequences are KGHSH and LQKENI. The CDR3 loop spans 17 amino acids. CDR3 nucleotides: TGTGCCAGCTCACCAAGGACTTTCTCGAGCTCTGGAAACACCATATATTTT. The encoded protein is CASSPRTFSSSGNTIYF.

This rearrangement joins TRBV13 to TRBJ2-1; D is perhaps TRBD2 (6 bases). Trimming removed 4 bases at V and 8 bases at J, with 21 bases between. There are 16 residues in the CDR3. Germline V gene sequence: CDR1 PRHDT, CDR2 FYEKMQ (reference sequence). CDR3 DNA sequence: TGTGCCAGCAGCTCCTATAGACGGCGGGGACTCGATGAGCAGTTCTTC. It codes for CASSSYRRRGLDEQFF.